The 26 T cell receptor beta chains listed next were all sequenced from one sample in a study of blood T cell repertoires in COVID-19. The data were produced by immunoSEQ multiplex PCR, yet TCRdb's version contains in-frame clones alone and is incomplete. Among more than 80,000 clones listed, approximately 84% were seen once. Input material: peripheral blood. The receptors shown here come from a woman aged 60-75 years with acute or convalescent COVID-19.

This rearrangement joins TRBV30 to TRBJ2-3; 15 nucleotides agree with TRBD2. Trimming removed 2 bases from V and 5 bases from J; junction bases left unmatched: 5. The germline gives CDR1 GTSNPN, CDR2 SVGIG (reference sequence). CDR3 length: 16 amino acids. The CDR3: CAWSPGLAGGQDTQYF. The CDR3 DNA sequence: TGTGCCTGGAGTCCGGGACTAGCGGGAGGCCAAGATACGCAGTATTTT.

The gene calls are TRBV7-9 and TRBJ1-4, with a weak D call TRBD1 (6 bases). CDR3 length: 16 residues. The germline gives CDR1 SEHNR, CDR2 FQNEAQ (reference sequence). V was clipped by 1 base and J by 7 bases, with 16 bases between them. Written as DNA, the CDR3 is TGTGCCAGCAGCTTAGGAGGGGGTCTCGGCGGTGAAAAACTGTTTTTT. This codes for CASSLGGGLGGEKLFF.

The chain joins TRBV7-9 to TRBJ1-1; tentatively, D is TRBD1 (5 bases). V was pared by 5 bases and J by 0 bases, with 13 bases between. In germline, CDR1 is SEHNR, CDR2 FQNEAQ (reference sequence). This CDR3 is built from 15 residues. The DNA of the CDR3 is TGTGCCAGCAGCCTAGAGACAGAGTTGAACACTGAAGCTTTCTTT. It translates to CASSLETELNTEAFF.

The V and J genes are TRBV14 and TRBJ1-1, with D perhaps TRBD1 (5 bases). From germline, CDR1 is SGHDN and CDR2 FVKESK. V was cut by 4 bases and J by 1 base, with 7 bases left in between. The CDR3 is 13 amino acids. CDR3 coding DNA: TGTGCCAGCAGCCCAACAGGGAACACTGAAGCTTTCTTT. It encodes CASSPTGNTEAFF.

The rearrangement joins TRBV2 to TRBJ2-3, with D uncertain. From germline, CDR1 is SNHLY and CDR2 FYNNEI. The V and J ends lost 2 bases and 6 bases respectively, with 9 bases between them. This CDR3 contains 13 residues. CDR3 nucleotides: TGTGCCAGCAGTGAAAATACACGCGATACGCAGTATTTT. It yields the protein CASSENTRDTQYF.

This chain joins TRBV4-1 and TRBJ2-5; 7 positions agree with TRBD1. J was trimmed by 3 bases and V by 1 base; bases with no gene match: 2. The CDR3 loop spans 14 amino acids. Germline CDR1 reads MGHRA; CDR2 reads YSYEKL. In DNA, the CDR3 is TGCGCCAGCAGCCAAGGACAGGGAGAAGAGACCCAGTACTTC. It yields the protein CASSQGQGEETQYF.

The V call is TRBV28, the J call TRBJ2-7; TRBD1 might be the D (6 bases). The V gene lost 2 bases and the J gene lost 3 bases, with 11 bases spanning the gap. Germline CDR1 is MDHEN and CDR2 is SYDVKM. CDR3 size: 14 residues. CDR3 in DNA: TGTGCCAGCAGTTTACGGGGACAATTCTACGAGCAGTACTTC. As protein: CASSLRGQFYEQYF.

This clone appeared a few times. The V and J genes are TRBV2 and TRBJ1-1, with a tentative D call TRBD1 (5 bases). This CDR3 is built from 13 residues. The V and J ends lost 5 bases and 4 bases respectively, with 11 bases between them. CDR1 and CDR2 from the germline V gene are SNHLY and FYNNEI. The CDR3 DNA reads TGTGCCAGCAGTTTGGACATAGTCACTGAAGCTTTCTTT. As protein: CASSLDIVTEAFF.

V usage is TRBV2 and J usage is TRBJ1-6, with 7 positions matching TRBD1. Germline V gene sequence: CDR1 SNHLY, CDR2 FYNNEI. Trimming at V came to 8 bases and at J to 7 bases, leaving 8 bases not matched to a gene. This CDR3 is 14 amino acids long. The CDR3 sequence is CASRSDRVNSPLHF. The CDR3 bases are TGTGCCAGCCGAAGCGACAGGGTGAATTCACCCCTCCACTTT. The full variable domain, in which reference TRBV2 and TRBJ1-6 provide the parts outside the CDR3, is EPEVTQTPSHQVTQMGQEVILRCVPISNHLYFYWYRQILGQKVEFLVSFYNNEISEKSEIFDDQFSVERPDGSNFTLKIRSTKLEDSAMYFCASRSDRVNSPLHFGNGTRLTVT.

CDR3 amino acids: CASSFLGQPNEKLFF. DNA of the CDR3: TGTGCCAGCAGCTTCTTGGGACAGCCCAATGAAAAACTGTTTTTT. The chain carries TRBV5-8 and TRBJ1-4, with TRBD1 matching over 7 bases. CDR1 is SGHTS, CDR2 YDEGEE, per germline. This CDR3 contains 15 residues. The V and J ends lost 2 bases and 5 bases, in that order; junction bases with no gene match: 6. Full variable domain (rest looked up from reference TRBV5-8 and TRBJ1-4): EAGVTQSPTHLIKTRGQQATLRCSPISGHTSVYWYQQALGLGLQFLLWYDEGEERNRGNFPPRFSGRQFPNYSSELNVNALELEDSALYLCASSFLGQPNEKLFFGSGTQLSVL.

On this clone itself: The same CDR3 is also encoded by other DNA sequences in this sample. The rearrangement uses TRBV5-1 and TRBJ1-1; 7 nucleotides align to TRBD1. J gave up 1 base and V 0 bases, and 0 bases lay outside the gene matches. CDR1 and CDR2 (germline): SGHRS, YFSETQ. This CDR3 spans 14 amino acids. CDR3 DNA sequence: TGCGCCAGCAGCTTGGGGACAGGGAACACTGAAGCTTTCTTT. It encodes CASSLGTGNTEAFF.

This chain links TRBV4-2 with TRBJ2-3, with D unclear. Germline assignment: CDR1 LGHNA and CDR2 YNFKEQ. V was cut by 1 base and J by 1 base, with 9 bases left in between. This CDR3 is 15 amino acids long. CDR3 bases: TGTGCCAGCAGCCAAGTAGGCGGAGGCACAGATACGCAGTATTTT. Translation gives CASSQVGGGTDTQYF.

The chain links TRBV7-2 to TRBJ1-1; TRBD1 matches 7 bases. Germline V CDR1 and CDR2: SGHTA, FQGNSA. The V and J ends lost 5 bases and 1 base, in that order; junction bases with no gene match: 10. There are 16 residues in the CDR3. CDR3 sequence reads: CASSRAGTVGNTEAFF. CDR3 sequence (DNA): TGTGCCAGCAGCCGGGCCGGGACAGTTGGGAACACTGAAGCTTTCTTT.

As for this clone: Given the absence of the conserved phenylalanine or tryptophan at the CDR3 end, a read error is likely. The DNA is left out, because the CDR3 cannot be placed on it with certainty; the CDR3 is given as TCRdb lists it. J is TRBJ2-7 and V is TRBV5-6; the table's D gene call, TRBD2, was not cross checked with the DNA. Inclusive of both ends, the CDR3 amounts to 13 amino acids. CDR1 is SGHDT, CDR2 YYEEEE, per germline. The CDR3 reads CASSTSGTSSGPI.

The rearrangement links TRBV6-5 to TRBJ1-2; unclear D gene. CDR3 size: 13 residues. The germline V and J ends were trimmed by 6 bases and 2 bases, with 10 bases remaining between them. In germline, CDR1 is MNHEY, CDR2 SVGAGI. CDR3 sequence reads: CASRVTENYGYTF. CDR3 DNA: TGTGCCAGCAGGGTAACAGAGAACTATGGCTACACCTTC.

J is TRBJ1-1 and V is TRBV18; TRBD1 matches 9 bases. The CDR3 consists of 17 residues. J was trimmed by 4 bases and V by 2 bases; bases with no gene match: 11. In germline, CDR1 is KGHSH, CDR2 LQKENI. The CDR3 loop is CASSPSNRGLLSTEAFF. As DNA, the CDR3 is TGTGCCAGCTCACCAAGTAACAGGGGGCTTTTGAGCACTGAAGCTTTCTTT.

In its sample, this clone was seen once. The CDR3, as DNA: TGTGCCAGTAGTATAGAGCGGGGAAACACTGAAGCTTTCTTT. Encoded protein: CASSIERGNTEAFF. The chain has TRBV19 and TRBJ1-1; D is unresolved. Trimming removed 0 bases from V and 2 bases from J, with 7 bases in between. This CDR3 region has 14 residues. Germline values: CDR1 LNHDA, CDR2 SQIVND (reference sequence).

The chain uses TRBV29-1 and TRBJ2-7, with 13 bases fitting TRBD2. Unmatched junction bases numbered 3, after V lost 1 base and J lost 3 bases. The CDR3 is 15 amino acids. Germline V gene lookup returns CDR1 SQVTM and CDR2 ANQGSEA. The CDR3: CSVEGTSGGDYEQYF. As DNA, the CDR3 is TGCAGCGTTGAAGGCACTAGCGGGGGGGACTACGAGCAGTACTTC.

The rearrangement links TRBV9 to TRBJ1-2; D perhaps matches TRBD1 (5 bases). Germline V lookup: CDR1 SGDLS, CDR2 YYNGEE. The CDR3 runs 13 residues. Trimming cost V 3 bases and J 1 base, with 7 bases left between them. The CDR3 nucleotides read TGTGCCAGCAGCGACCAGGGTAACTATGGCTACACCTTC. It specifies CASSDQGNYGYTF. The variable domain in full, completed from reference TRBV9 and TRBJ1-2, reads DSGVTQTPKHLITATGQRVTLRCSPRSGDLSVYWYQQSLDQGLQFLIQYYNGEERAKGNILERFSAQQFPDLHSELNLSSLELGDSALYFCASSDQGNYGYTFGSGTRLTVV.

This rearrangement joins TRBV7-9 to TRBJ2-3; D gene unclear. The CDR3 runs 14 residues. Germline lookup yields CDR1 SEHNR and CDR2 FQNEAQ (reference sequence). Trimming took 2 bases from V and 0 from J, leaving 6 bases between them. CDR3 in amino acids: CASSLYGSTDTQYF. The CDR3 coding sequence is TGTGCCAGCAGCTTATACGGGAGCACAGATACGCAGTATTTT. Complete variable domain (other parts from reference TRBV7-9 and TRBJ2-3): DTGVSQNPRHKITKRGQNVTFRCDPISEHNRLYWYRQTLGQGPEFLTYFQNEAQLEKSRLLSDRFSAERPKGSFSTLEIQRTEQGDSAMYLCASSLYGSTDTQYFGPGTRLTVL.

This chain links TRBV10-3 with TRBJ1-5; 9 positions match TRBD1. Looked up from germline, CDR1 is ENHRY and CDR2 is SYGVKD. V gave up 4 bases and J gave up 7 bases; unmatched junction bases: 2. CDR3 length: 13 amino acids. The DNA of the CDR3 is TGTGCCATCAGTGGACAGGGGGAGCAGCCCCAGCATTTT. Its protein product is CAISGQGEQPQHF.

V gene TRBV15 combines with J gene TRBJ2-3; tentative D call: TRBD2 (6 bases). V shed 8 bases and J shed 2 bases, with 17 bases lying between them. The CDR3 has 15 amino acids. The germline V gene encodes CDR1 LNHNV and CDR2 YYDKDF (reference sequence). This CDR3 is CATAPASAHTDTQYF. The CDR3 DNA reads TGTGCCACCGCCCCGGCTAGCGCCCACACAGATACGCAGTATTTT.

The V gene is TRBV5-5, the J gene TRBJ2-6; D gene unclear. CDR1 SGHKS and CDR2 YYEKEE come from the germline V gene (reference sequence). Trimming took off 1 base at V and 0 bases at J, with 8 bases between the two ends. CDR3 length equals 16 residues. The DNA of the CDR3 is TGTGCCAGCAGCTTGAACAGTCCCTCTGGGGCCAACGTCCTGACTTTC. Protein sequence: CASSLNSPSGANVLTF.

CDR3 bases: TGCGCCAGCAGCTCCAAGGACAGGAGTAGCTATGGAGGCTACACCTTC. It codes for CASSSKDRSSYGGYTF. The rearrangement links TRBV5-1 to TRBJ1-2, with 7 bases aligning to TRBD1. Per germline, CDR1 SGHRS and CDR2 YFSETQ. The CDR3 extends over 16 amino acids. The ends lost 3 bases at V and 8 bases at J; junction bases unmatched: 16. The complete variable domain, with remaining parts taken from reference TRBV5-1 and TRBJ1-2, reads KAGVTQTPRYLIKTRGQQVTLSCSPISGHRSVSWYQQTPGQGLQFLFEYFSETQRNKGNFPGRFSGRQFSNSRSEMNVSTLELGDSALYLCASSSKDRSSYGGYTFGSGTRLTVV.

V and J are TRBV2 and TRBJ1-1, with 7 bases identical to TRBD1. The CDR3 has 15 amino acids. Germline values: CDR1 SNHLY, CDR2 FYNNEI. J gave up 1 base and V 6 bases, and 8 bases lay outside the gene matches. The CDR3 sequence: CASSYSGTENTEAFF. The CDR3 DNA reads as TGTGCCAGCAGCTACTCCGGGACAGAGAACACTGAAGCTTTCTTT.

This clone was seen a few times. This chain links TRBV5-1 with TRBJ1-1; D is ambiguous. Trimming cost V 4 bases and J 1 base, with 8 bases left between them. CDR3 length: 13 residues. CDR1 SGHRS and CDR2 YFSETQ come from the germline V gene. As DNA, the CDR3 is TGCGCCAGCAGCATAGCACAGAACACTGAAGCTTTCTTT. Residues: CASSIAQNTEAFF.